The entry that follows covers one T cell receptor (beta chain) sequence. Its target is unknown. This sample was included in a study of early stage breast cancer tumors. Turning to the study itself: Twelve of the 16 invasive tumors were ER+, PR+ and HER2-. The ER+/PR+/HER2- tumors included roughly eight ductal and four lobular carcinomas. Samples were sequenced at about 10-fold average coverage. Study results and caveats: Blood repertoires resembled normal breast more than tumor.

Assay used: immunoSEQ multiplex PCR; TCRdb lists only in-frame clones, some missing. The sample has about 36,000 clones, 65% to 75% seen once; the top ten hold roughly 7.4%. Trimming took off 6 bases at V and 10 bases at J, with 15 bases between the two ends. Germline-derived CDR1 and CDR2 are SGHAT and FQNNGV. This CDR3 has 13 amino acids. This chain joins TRBV11-2 and TRBJ1-4; the D is unclear. The material sequenced was blood. This TCR was sampled from a person between 55 and 69 years old with breast cancer. The CDR3 nucleotides are TGTGCCAGCAGTCAGGAAAGTAGCGGAAAACTGTTTTTT. It specifies CASSQESSGKLFF.